Sequencing of this T cell receptor beta chain was carried out in a study of technical replicates of blood from a handful of donors. Produced via immunoSEQ multiplex PCR; TCRdb's table is partial and in-frame only. The sample yields more than 75,000 clones, around 93% seen once. The sequence came from a human donor in good health. Sequencing was done on a sample of T cells isolated from PBMCs.

In DNA form, the CDR3 reads TGTGCCAGCACCCCCGTGGGAATTAGCGCCGAGCAGTACTTC. Its translation is CASTPVGISAEQYF. The V call is TRBV2, the J call TRBJ2-7; the D gene is possibly TRBD2 (5 bases). This CDR3 has 14 residues. CDR1 and CDR2 from the germline V gene are SNHLY and FYNNEI. V lost 7 bases, J lost 6 bases, and 19 bases lay in between.